This T cell receptor (beta chain) was identified in a study of T cell responses to AZD1222 COVID-19 vaccine. This clone was observed once. Assay: immunoSEQ multiplex PCR; the TCRdb copy retains only in-frame clones and omits some. This repertoire shows 99,000 or so clones, 85% to 90% found once; its top ten account for 35% to 50%. Sequences were derived from peripheral blood, sampled 28 days after the second AZD1222 dose. This receptor was identified in an adult who received the AZD1222 COVID-19 vaccine.

The DNA of the CDR3 is TGTGCCAGCAGCCTTGCGACAGGGGGCCCGTTGGGGGTCCTGACTTTC. Translating it yields CASSLATGGPLGVLTF. This rearrangement joins TRBV3-1 (or the pseudogene TRBV3-2) to TRBJ2-6; 10 nucleotides align to TRBD1. CDR3 size: 16 residues. CDR1 and CDR2 from the germline V gene are LGHDT and YNNKEL (reference sequence). V was pared by 4 bases and J by 13 bases, with 13 bases of the junction left unmatched.